The 7 T cell receptor beta chains in this list originate from one sample, sequenced in a study of neoadjuvant anti-PD-1 for oral cavity cancer. Time point noted: after neoadjuvant nivolumab, at surgical resection. Generated by immunoSEQ multiplex PCR, the TCRdb table keeps only in-frame clones and is missing some. This table holds some 10,000 clones, around three fifths found once. This specimen was tumor tissue, taken after nivolumab (anti-PD-1) treatment. The receptors were sampled from a person aged 35 to 85 with oral cavity squamous cell carcinoma.

V and J are TRBV5-4 and TRBJ2-7; D is uncertain. Trimming removed 0 bases from V and 6 bases from J, with 10 bases in between. Germline values: CDR1 SGHNT, CDR2 YYREEE (reference sequence). The CDR3 loop spans 13 amino acids. CDR3 in amino acids: CASSLAGVLEQYF. The CDR3 nucleotides are TGTGCCAGCAGCTTGGCTGGGGTCCTCGAGCAGTACTTC.

Only a few counts were recorded for this clone. The CDR3 sequence is CASGPGLDNSPLHF. The CDR3 DNA follows: TGTGCTAGTGGTCCGGGACTCGATAATTCACCCCTCCACTTT. The chain links TRBV12-5 to TRBJ1-6; weak D call: TRBD1 (5 bases). Between the trimmed V and J ends, which lost 5 bases and 5 bases, there was a span of 10 bases. CDR1 is LGHNT and CDR2 is FRNRAP in the germline V gene. The CDR3 has 14 amino acids.

The gene calls are TRBV6-1 and TRBJ2-1; no clear D. Germline V lookup: CDR1 MNHNS, CDR2 SASEGT. V was cut by 4 bases and J by 0 bases, with 10 bases left in between. The CDR3 has 15 amino acids. The CDR3 coding sequence is TGTGCCAGCAGTGTAGGGCAAGGCTCCTACAATGAGCAGTTCTTC. Translated, it gives CASSVGQGSYNEQFF.

The count of this clone is one. The J gene is TRBJ2-7, the V gene TRBV7-6; a weak D match, TRBD1 (6 bases). CDR1 is SGHVS and CDR2 is FNYEAQ in the germline V gene. Trimming removed 5 bases at V and 1 base at J, with 18 bases between. This CDR3 contains 16 residues. CDR3 region: CASSALGAKISYEQYF. The CDR3 nucleotides are TGTGCCAGCAGCGCCTTGGGGGCTAAAATTTCCTACGAGCAGTACTTC.

The V gene is TRBV5-1, the J gene TRBJ1-3; tentatively, D is TRBD1 (6 bases). This CDR3 is built from 18 residues. Germline values: CDR1 SGHRS, CDR2 YFSETQ. V was clipped by 0 bases and J by 0 bases, with 16 bases between them. The DNA for the CDR3 is TGCGCCAGCAGCTTGGTGGCGGGGGCGACCACCTCTGGAAACACCATATATTTT. It is translated as CASSLVAGATTSGNTIYF.

The J gene is TRBJ1-2, the V gene TRBV6-1; D remains ambiguous. V lost 3 bases, J lost 4 bases, and 6 bases lay in between. Germline CDR1 reads MNHNS; CDR2 reads SASEGT. The CDR3 has 12 residues. The CDR3 DNA follows: TGTGCCAGCAGTGATTCGGGCTATGGCTACACCTTC. Residues: CASSDSGYGYTF.

The V call is TRBV7-9, the J call TRBJ2-1, with 9 nucleotides matching TRBD2. CDR3 size: 16 residues. Trimming removed 5 bases from V and 4 bases from J; junction bases left unmatched: 9. Germline V gives CDR1 SEHNR, CDR2 FQNEAQ (reference sequence). CDR3: CASSLGTSTRYNEQFF. Here the CDR3 DNA reads TGTGCCAGCAGCCTCGGGACTAGCACCAGATACAATGAGCAGTTCTTC.